Presented here are 28 T cell receptor beta chains from one specimen sequenced in a study of CXCR3-negative and CXCR3-positive naive CD8 T cells. The authors made the TRB cDNA libraries by 5' RACE using UMI labels. TCRdb reanalyzed the 5' RACE reads, giving one entry per CDR3 protein sequence and no DNA. In all, the sample yields 100,000 to 150,000 distinct CDR3 sequences. The sample was naive CXCR3- CD8+ T cells from blood. Indicated subset: CD45RO-CCR7+CD27+CD95- naive CD8+ T cells lacking CXCR3 (TNR3-). The receptors originated from a human donor in good health. Some clones in this sample may be carry-over from other donors' samples.

The V call is TRBV20-1, the J call TRBJ1-1; TCRdb picks TRBD1, but there is no DNA to check that call. The CDR3 is 16 amino acids. From germline, CDR1 is DFQATT and CDR2 SNEGSKA (reference sequence). CDR3 in amino acids: CSARDPGWGTNTEAFF.

This rearrangement joins TRBV9 to TRBJ2-3; as DNA is missing, the TRBD2 call by TCRdb cannot be tested. Germline CDR1 and CDR2: SGDLS and YYNGEE. This CDR3 is 19 amino acids long. The CDR3 loop is CASSERLAGEGEHTDTQYF.

The rearrangement links TRBV28 to TRBJ2-7; TCRdb reports TRBD2, a call that lacks DNA to check it against. Germline CDR1 is MDHEN and CDR2 is SYDVKM. CDR3 length equals 15 residues. CDR3 in amino acids: CASSARLAGGYEQYF.

The gene calls are TRBV6-5 and TRBJ2-7; TCRdb indicates TRBD2, and absent DNA this call remains unverified. The CDR3 totals 14 residues. Germline lookup yields CDR1 MNHEY and CDR2 SVGAGI. The CDR3 loop is CASSSSGRSYEQYF.

V is TRBV28 and J is TRBJ2-7; as DNA is missing, the TRBD2 call by TCRdb cannot be tested. The CDR3 extends over 13 amino acids. The germline V gene encodes CDR1 MDHEN and CDR2 SYDVKM. Here the CDR3 reads CASSSAGTVEQYF.

The chain couples TRBV27 to TRBJ2-7; lacking DNA, the TRBD1 call made by TCRdb goes unchecked. This CDR3 contains 14 residues. Germline CDR1 MNHEY, CDR2 SMNVEV (reference sequence). The CDR3 sequence is CASSPLLEPYEQYF.

V usage is TRBV7-9 and J usage is TRBJ2-7; TCRdb's D gene call, TRBD1, goes unchecked for lack of DNA. The V gene's germline CDR1 is SEHNR and CDR2 FQNEAQ (reference sequence). This CDR3 is built from 14 residues. CDR3 in amino acids: CASSSSTGEDEQYF.

V usage is TRBV28 and J usage is TRBJ2-7; TCRdb indicates TRBD1, and absent DNA this call remains unverified. CDR3 size: 13 residues. Germline CDR1 is MDHEN and CDR2 is SYDVKM. Here the CDR3 reads CASSFMGQGEQYF.

The chain couples TRBV28 to TRBJ2-7; TCRdb proposes TRBD2, but this gene call is untestable without DNA. In germline, CDR1 is MDHEN, CDR2 SYDVKM. The CDR3 has 15 residues. CDR3 amino acids: CASSSFGHPNYEQYF. Full variable domain (rest looked up from reference TRBV28 and TRBJ2-7): DVKVTQSSRYLVKRTGEKVFLECVQDMDHENMFWYRQDPGLGLRLIYFSYDVKMKEKGDIPEGYSVSREKKERFSLILESASTNQTSMYLCASSSFGHPNYEQYFGPGTRLTVT.

V usage is TRBV7-9 and J usage is TRBJ2-1; the TRBD1 assignment by TCRdb is unverifiable without DNA. The CDR3 is 15 residues long. The V gene's germline CDR1 is SEHNR and CDR2 FQNEAQ (reference sequence). CDR3 residues: CASSWTGSSYNEQFF.

The chain recombines TRBV7-9 with TRBJ2-2; there is no DNA to check the TCRdb D call of TRBD2. The CDR3 runs 11 residues. The germline gives CDR1 SEHNR, CDR2 FQNEAQ (reference sequence). CDR3 loop: CASRGLGELFF. Combining the CDR3 with reference TRBV7-9 and TRBJ2-2 gives the whole variable domain DTGVSQNPRHKITKRGQNVTFRCDPISEHNRLYWYRQTLGQGPEFLTYFQNEAQLEKSRLLSDRFSAERPKGSFSTLEIQRTEQGDSAMYLCASRGLGELFFGEGSRLTVL.

The chain's CDR3 is CSANGRGPDTQYF. This chain connects TRBV29-1 to TRBJ2-3; checking the TCRdb D call of TRBD1 is not possible without DNA. The CDR3 contains 13 residues. Germline V gene data show CDR1 as SQVTM and CDR2 as ANQGSEA.

J is TRBJ2-3 and V is TRBV28; TCRdb gives TRBD1 as the D gene, but with no DNA this cannot be confirmed. The germline V gene encodes CDR1 MDHEN and CDR2 SYDVKM. The CDR3 consists of 13 residues. CDR3 region: CATSYTGADTQYF.

The chain links TRBV7-8 to TRBJ1-4. The CDR3 consists of 11 residues. Germline CDR1 is SGHVS and CDR2 is FQNEAQ. The CDR3 reads CASSSRVKLFF. Supplemented by reference TRBV7-8 and TRBJ1-4, the full variable domain reads GAGVSQSPRYKVAKRGQDVALRCDPISGHVSLFWYQQALGQGPEFLTYFQNEAQLDKSGLPSDRFFAERPEGSVSTLKIQRTQQEDSAVYLCASSSRVKLFFGSGTQLSVL.

V and J are TRBV7-8 and TRBJ2-3; without DNA, the TCRdb call of TRBD2 cannot be checked. The length of the CDR3 is 14 residues. Germline CDR1 is SGHVS and CDR2 is FQNEAQ. CDR3 sequence reads: CASSFTRATDTQYF.

The chain has TRBV12-3 or TRBV12-4 and TRBJ2-7; TCRdb's D call of TRBD1 is untestable without DNA. The CDR3 extends over 14 amino acids. CDR3 loop: CASSSPRGIYEQYF.

J is TRBJ2-4 and V is TRBV25-1; TCRdb indicates TRBD2, and absent DNA this call remains unverified. Looked up from germline, CDR1 is MGHDK and CDR2 is SYGVNS. The length of the CDR3 is 18 residues. CDR3 in amino acids: CASSPGGLAGIAKNIQYF.

This chain uses TRBV29-1 with TRBJ2-1; TCRdb's D call of TRBD1 is untestable without DNA. Per germline, CDR1 SQVTM and CDR2 ANQGSEA. The CDR3 totals 16 residues. CDR3: CSVDGVPGASHNEQFF.

The rearrangement uses TRBV7-9 and TRBJ2-7; without DNA, the TCRdb call of TRBD1 cannot be checked. The CDR3 runs 15 residues. Germline-derived CDR1 and CDR2 are SEHNR and FQNEAQ (reference sequence). The CDR3 is CASSPRTTPTYEQYF.

The genes are TRBV13 and TRBJ1-1. Germline CDR1 PRHDT, CDR2 FYEKMQ (reference sequence). This CDR3 region has 13 residues. The CDR3 sequence: CASSAWVNTEAFF.

CDR3 region: CASSTWANPDTQYF. The V call is TRBV6-5, the J call TRBJ2-3; TCRdb proposes TRBD1, but this gene call is untestable without DNA. Germline V CDR1 and CDR2: MNHEY, SVGAGI. CDR3 length: 14 amino acids.

This chain connects TRBV20-1 to TRBJ2-7; with no DNA, the TCRdb D assignment of TRBD1 cannot be verified. Per germline, CDR1 DFQATT and CDR2 SNEGSKA (reference sequence). The CDR3 consists of 15 residues. The CDR3 sequence is CSAPRGGSSSYEQYF.

V and J are TRBV7-8 and TRBJ2-1; TCRdb lists TRBD1, though no DNA is available to test this call. CDR1 is SGHVS and CDR2 is FQNEAQ in the germline V gene. CDR3 length: 16 residues. CDR3 loop: CASSFPGQEKYNEQFF.

V usage is TRBV7-9 and J usage is TRBJ2-1; TCRdb's assignment of TRBD2 cannot be checked, as there is no DNA. This CDR3 has 16 amino acids. Germline V lookup: CDR1 SEHNR, CDR2 FQNEAQ (reference sequence). Here the CDR3 reads CASDFGGASGSYEQFF.

The CDR3: CASSPTITEAFF. The V gene is TRBV4-1, the J gene TRBJ1-1. CDR1 MGHRA and CDR2 YSYEKL come from the germline V gene. This CDR3 contains 12 residues.

The rearrangement uses TRBV7-7 and TRBJ1-5; TCRdb's D gene call, TRBD1, goes unchecked for lack of DNA. Germline lookup yields CDR1 SSHAT and CDR2 FNYEAQ (reference sequence). CDR3 length: 15 amino acids. The CDR3 sequence: CASSHPQRSNQPQHF.

This chain connects TRBV7-9 to TRBJ1-4; with no DNA, the TCRdb D assignment of TRBD1 cannot be verified. This CDR3 is built from 15 residues. CDR1 SEHNR and CDR2 FQNEAQ come from the germline V gene (reference sequence). Here the CDR3 reads CASSPSGTDNEKLFF.

The chain is built from TRBV7-9 and TRBJ2-5; the TCRdb call, TRBD2, lacks DNA for checking. The CDR3 spans 16 residues. CDR1 and CDR2 from the germline V gene are SEHNR and FQNEAQ (reference sequence). The CDR3 reads CASSTPGLAIQETQYF. Looking up the rest from reference TRBV7-9 and TRBJ2-5 gives the full variable domain: DTGVSQNPRHKITKRGQNVTFRCDPISEHNRLYWYRQTLGQGPEFLTYFQNEAQLEKSRLLSDRFSAERPKGSFSTLEIQRTEQGDSAMYLCASSTPGLAIQETQYFGPGTRLLVL.